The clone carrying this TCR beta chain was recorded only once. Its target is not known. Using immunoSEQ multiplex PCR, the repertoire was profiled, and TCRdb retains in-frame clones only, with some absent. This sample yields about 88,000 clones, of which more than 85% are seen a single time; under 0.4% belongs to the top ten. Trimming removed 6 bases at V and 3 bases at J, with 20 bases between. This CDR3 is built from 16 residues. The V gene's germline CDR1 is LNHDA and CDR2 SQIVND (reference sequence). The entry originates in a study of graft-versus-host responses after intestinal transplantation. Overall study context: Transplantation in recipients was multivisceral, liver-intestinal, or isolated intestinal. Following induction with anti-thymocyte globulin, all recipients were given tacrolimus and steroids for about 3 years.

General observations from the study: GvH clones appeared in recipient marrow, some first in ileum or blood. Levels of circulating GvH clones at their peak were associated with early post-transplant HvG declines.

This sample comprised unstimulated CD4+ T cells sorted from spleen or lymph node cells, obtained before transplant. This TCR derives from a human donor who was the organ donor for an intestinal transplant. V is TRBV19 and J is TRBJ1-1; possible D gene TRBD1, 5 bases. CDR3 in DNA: TGTGCCAGTAGGAAATGGCAGGGAGGGACGTACACTGAAGCTTTCTTT. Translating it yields CASRKWQGGTYTEAFF.